The rows below give T cell receptor beta chains drawn from one sample of a study of blood T cell repertoires in COVID-19. Sequenced by immunoSEQ multiplex PCR; TCRdb stores in-frame clones only, minus some. The repertoire includes about 50,000 clones, over 90% of them detected once, and 4.6% sits in the top ten. The specimen sequenced was peripheral blood. The receptors originated from a man over 45 with active COVID-19. CDR3s include the opening cysteine and the closing phenylalanine or tryptophan. D genes are given only for firm matches. Only part of the rows carry a size: once, few, many, or a class if the clone is expanded.

14	TRBV2	TRBJ1-2	.	.	CASILNRIGYGYTF	TGTGCCAGCATCCTAAACAGGATTGGCTATGGCTACACCTTC
14	TRBV5-1	TRBJ2-5	TRBD1	.	CASTGGLYQETQYF	TGCGCCAGCACAGGGGGCCTCTACCAAGAGACCCAGTACTTC
14	TRBV29-1	TRBJ2-2	TRBD2	.	CSARGGRNTGELFF	TGCAGCGCGCGGGGGGGCCGTAACACCGGGGAGCTGTTTTTT
15	TRBV5-1	TRBJ2-7	.	.	CASSLGGHSEDEQYF	TGCGCCAGCAGCTTGGGGGGACACTCAGAGGACGAGCAGTACTTC
13	TRBV4-1	TRBJ2-1	.	.	CASSLRDYNEQFF	TGCGCCAGCAGCCTCCGGGACTACAATGAGCAGTTCTTC
17	TRBV5-1	TRBJ2-1	TRBD1	.	CASSILTGTGAYNEQFF	TGCGCCAGCAGCATACTAACCGGGACAGGGGCCTACAATGAGCAGTTCTTC
16	TRBV5-1	TRBJ1-1	TRBD1	.	CASSLATGGQNTEAFF	TGCGCCAGCAGCTTGGCAACAGGGGGACAGAACACTGAAGCTTTCTTT
16	TRBV6-5	TRBJ1-1	.	once	CASSYSPAGSGTEAFF	TGTGCCAGCAGTTACTCCCCGGCGGGATCGGGCACTGAAGCTTTCTTT
16	TRBV10-3	TRBJ1-2	TRBD1	.	CAISADRVGGNYGYTF	TGTGCCATCAGTGCCGACAGGGTAGGGGGTAACTATGGCTACACCTTC
14	TRBV7-3	TRBJ2-3	.	once	CASSRGSGTDTQYF	TGTGCCAGCAGTCGGGGGTCGGGAACAGATACGCAGTATTTT
16	TRBV6-6	TRBJ2-2	TRBD2	.	CASSYSLAGISGELFF	TGTGCCAGCAGTTACAGTCTAGCGGGTATATCCGGGGAGCTGTTTTTT
14	TRBV18	TRBJ1-1	.	once	CASSPGGGNTEAFF	TGTGCCAGCTCACCAGGGGGCGGAAACACTGAAGCTTTCTTT
15	TRBV6-5	TRBJ1-2	TRBD1	.	CASSYASTGRLGYTF	TGTGCCAGCAGTTACGCTTCGACAGGGAGGCTTGGCTACACCTTC
15	TRBV15	TRBJ2-7	TRBD1	.	CATSRTRQGGYEQYF	TGTGCCACCAGCAGAACCCGACAGGGGGGGTACGAGCAGTACTTC
14	TRBV19	TRBJ2-7	.	.	CASSISQYTYEQYF	TGTGCCAGTAGTATTTCCCAGTACACCTACGAGCAGTACTTC
13	TRBV11-2	TRBJ1-5	.	.	CASSLEGGQPQHF	TGTGCCAGCAGCTTAGAGGGGGGTCAGCCCCAGCATTTT
16	TRBV19	TRBJ2-1	TRBD2	.	CASSTIAGGHINEQFF	TGTGCCAGTAGTACGATAGCGGGAGGGCATATCAATGAGCAGTTCTTC
15	TRBV5-1	TRBJ2-1	TRBD2	.	CASSSSGRPHYEQFF	TGCGCCAGCAGCTCTAGCGGGAGGCCCCACTATGAGCAGTTCTTC
13	TRBV19	TRBJ2-7	.	.	CASSKGRSYEQYF	TGTGCCAGTAGTAAGGGGCGATCCTACGAGCAGTACTTC
13	TRBV11-3	TRBJ2-1	TRBD1	.	CASSLQGASEQFF	TGTGCCAGCAGCTTACAGGGGGCTTCTGAGCAGTTCTTC
18	TRBV5-1	TRBJ2-7	.	.	CASTPEAGAHLPLYEQYF	TGCGCCAGCACTCCCGAGGCGGGGGCGCATCTCCCTCTCTACGAGCAGTACTTC
14	TRBV10-3	TRBJ1-5	.	.	CAISGPQQGQPQHF	TGTGCCATCAGTGGGCCGCAGCAGGGGCAGCCCCAGCATTTT
15	TRBV7-2	TRBJ2-3	TRBD2	.	CASSPLAGVGDTQYF	TGTGCCAGCAGCCCCTTAGCGGGGGTAGGAGATACGCAGTATTTT
13	TRBV7-9	TRBJ2-1	.	.	CASSLEIAGEQFF	TGTGCCAGCAGCTTAGAGATCGCAGGGGAGCAGTTCTTC
13	TRBV7-9	TRBJ2-3	.	.	CASSWPGTDTQYF	TGTGCCAGCAGCTGGCCAGGCACAGATACGCAGTATTTT
15	TRBV2	TRBJ1-1	.	.	CASSGFRGTGTEAFF	TGTGCCAGCAGTGGCTTCAGGGGCACAGGGACTGAAGCTTTCTTT
12	TRBV19	TRBJ1-2	TRBD1	.	CASGTGAWGYTF	TGTGCCAGTGGTACAGGGGCCTGGGGCTACACCTTC
13	TRBV3-1/TRBV3-2	TRBJ2-1	TRBD2	.	CASTPGTSPPEFF	TGTGCCAGCACCCCCGGGACTAGCCCTCCGGAGTTCTTC
17	TRBV18	TRBJ2-3	TRBD1	.	CASSQRTGSSSTDTQYF	TGTGCCAGCTCGCAACGGACAGGAAGTTCTAGCACAGATACGCAGTATTTT
16	TRBV2	TRBJ2-3	TRBD2	once	CASRYRLAGGTDTQYF	TGTGCCAGCAGATACAGACTAGCGGGGGGGACAGATACGCAGTATTTT
15	TRBV6-5	TRBJ2-7	.	.	CASPFRGRGSYEQYF	TGTGCCAGCCCTTTTCGTGGCAGGGGTTCCTACGAGCAGTACTTC
13	TRBV7-8	TRBJ2-7	.	.	CASSLGRSGEQYF	TGTGCCAGCAGCTTAGGAAGGTCCGGGGAGCAGTACTTC
16	TRBV5-4	TRBJ2-2	.	.	CASSLGSSANTGELFF	TGTGCCAGCAGCTTGGGAAGTTCAGCGAACACCGGGGAGCTGTTTTTT
16	TRBV7-8	TRBJ1-5	TRBD1	.	CASSQGTGGSNQPQHF	TGTGCCAGCAGCCAGGGGACAGGGGGTAGCAATCAGCCCCAGCATTTT
16	TRBV7-3	TRBJ2-2	TRBD1	.	CASSLRTGVNTGELFF	TGTGCCAGCAGCTTACGGACAGGGGTTAACACCGGGGAGCTGTTTTTT
15	TRBV18	TRBJ2-3	TRBD1	.	CASSPEGQSTDTQYF	TGTGCCAGCTCACCTGAGGGACAGTCCACAGATACGCAGTATTTT
16	TRBV18	TRBJ2-5	TRBD1	once	CASSRDRGPVQSTQYF	TGTGCCAGCTCCCGGGACAGGGGGCCCGTCCAAAGTACCCAGTACTTC
14	TRBV9	TRBJ2-5	TRBD1	.	CASSVAQGAVTQYF	TGTGCCAGCAGCGTAGCTCAGGGGGCGGTGACCCAGTACTTC
12	TRBV11-2	TRBJ2-5	.	.	CASSTGTETQYF	TGTGCCAGCAGTACAGGGACAGAGACCCAGTACTTC